The clone carrying this TCR beta chain was found a few times. As yet, its antigen is unknown. The sample comes from a study of human T cells and chemical hapten exposure. Study observations and caveats: Alopecia in the donors means their immune response may deviate from healthy people's.

Stated time point: patch test 3, about 24 weeks after DPC sensitization. The treatment here: therapeutic diphenylcyclopropenone sensitization with weekly scalp DPC. Patch tests were applied only after blood draws. Unseparated into fractions, whole blood served as the source from which total RNA was extracted. What the library attached to individual cDNA molecules were unique molecular identifiers. TCRdb re-called the RACE reads with MiXCR, one entry per CDR3 protein. The sample yields under 200,000 distinct CDR3 sequences, roughly 26% seen once. J gave up 3 bases and V 4 bases, and 13 bases lay outside the gene matches. The germline CDR1 and CDR2 sequences are SGHRS and YFSETQ. This CDR3 comprises 18 residues.

This material consisted of whole blood, taken in connection with sensitization to the hapten diphenylcyclopropenone (DPC). The clonotype was recovered from a woman aged 18-35 years with alopecia areata. Some clones in this sample may be carry-over from other donors' samples. The chain employs TRBV5-1 and TRBJ2-7, with 13 bases identical to TRBD2. CDR3 protein: CASSTLTSGGRGFYEQYF. CDR3 nucleotide sequence: TGCGCCAGCAGCACACTGACTAGCGGGGGGAGGGGATTCTACGAGCAGTACTTC.